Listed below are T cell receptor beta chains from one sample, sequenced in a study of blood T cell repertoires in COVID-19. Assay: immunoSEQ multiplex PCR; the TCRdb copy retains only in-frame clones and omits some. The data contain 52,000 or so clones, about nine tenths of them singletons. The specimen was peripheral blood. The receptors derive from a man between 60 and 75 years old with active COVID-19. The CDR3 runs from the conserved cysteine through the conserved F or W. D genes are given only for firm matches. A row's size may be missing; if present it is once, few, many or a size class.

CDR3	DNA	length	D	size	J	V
CASSLWGVGAVSQPQHF	TGTGCCAGCAGTTTATGGGGCGTGGGGGCGGTAAGTCAGCCCCAGCATTTT	17	-	-	TRBJ1-5	TRBV28
CASTVRGWLFGYTF	TGTGCCAGCACCGTCCGGGGGTGGTTGTTTGGCTACACCTTC	14	-	-	TRBJ1-2	TRBV5-8
CASSLGTGNSGANVLTF	TGTGCCAGTAGTTTAGGGACAGGTAACTCTGGGGCCAACGTCCTGACTTTC	17	TRBD1	-	TRBJ2-6	TRBV19
CASNSAGDAYEQYF	TGTGCCAGCAACTCAGCGGGAGACGCCTACGAGCAGTACTTC	14	TRBD2	-	TRBJ2-7	TRBV9
CASSLYRGASTGELFF	TGTGCCAGCAGCTTATACCGGGGGGCGAGTACCGGGGAGCTGTTTTTT	16	-	-	TRBJ2-2	TRBV5-8
CASSLSGSPYEQYF	TGTGCCAGCAGTTTATCGGGCTCCCCCTACGAGCAGTACTTC	14	-	-	TRBJ2-7	TRBV27
CASSGPPGQPISGANVLTF	TGTGCCAGCAGCGGACCGCCGGGACAGCCTATCTCTGGGGCCAACGTCCTGACTTTC	19	TRBD1	few	TRBJ2-6	TRBV11-2
CASSPLAGQSSGANVLTF	TGTGCCAGCAGCCCCTTAGCGGGACAGTCCTCTGGGGCCAACGTCCTGACTTTC	18	-	few	TRBJ2-6	TRBV7-3
CASSPEGGSGSPYEQYF	TGCGCCAGCAGCCCCGAGGGCGGTAGCGGGAGCCCCTACGAGCAGTACTTC	17	TRBD2	-	TRBJ2-7	TRBV5-1
CASSQAGVTSTDTQYF	TGCGCCAGCAGCCAAGCGGGGGTTACTAGCACAGATACGCAGTATTTT	16	-	-	TRBJ2-3	TRBV4-1
CASSIDRSALYEQYF	TGTGCCAGTAGTATCGACAGGTCAGCCCTCTACGAGCAGTACTTC	15	-	once	TRBJ2-7	TRBV19